Here is one TCR beta chain with its context. The source of the sample is a study of blood T cell repertoires in COVID-19. Study-level information: The origin of the acute and convalescent COVID-19 samples was the United States, Italy and Spain. T cells, B-cell-depleted T cells, or PBMCs provided the cDNA or gDNA that served as material.

The J segment lost 4 bases and the V segment lost 0 bases, leaving 10 bases of the junction unmatched. The CDR3 length is 17 residues. The germline gives CDR1 MNHEY, CDR2 SMNVEV (reference sequence). Sequencing used immunoSEQ multiplex PCR; TCRdb keeps in-frame clones, though not all of them. The sample consists of some 300,000 clones, roughly 90% of them appearing once. The V call is TRBV27, the J call TRBJ2-5, with TRBD1 matching 8 bases. The sample was peripheral blood. The source of this sequence is a woman aged 40 to 50 with COVID-19, enrolled during active disease. The CDR3 region is CASSLSGDRLGGETQYF. The CDR3 bases are TGTGCCAGCAGTTTATCGGGGGACAGGCTTGGTGGAGAGACCCAGTACTTC.